These 16 T cell receptor beta chains came from one sample sequenced in a study of T cell changes during pregnancy in multiple sclerosis. Assay: immunoSEQ multiplex PCR; the TCRdb copy retains only in-frame clones and omits some. The sample lists tens of thousands of clones, about 92% seen once, with roughly 0.42% in the top ten. This material consisted of CD4+ T cells from peripheral blood mononuclear cells, taken in the second trimester of pregnancy. The source is a female donor in good health, enrolled as a control in a pregnancy study.

This chain connects TRBV10-2 to TRBJ2-7; 8 nucleotides match TRBD1. J gave up 0 bases and V 6 bases, and 7 bases lay outside the gene matches. Germline loops: CDR1 WSHSY, CDR2 SAAADI. This CDR3 is built from 15 residues. The CDR3 DNA reads TGCGCCAGCAGAGCCGACAGGGGCCACTCCTACGAGCAGTACTTC. This codes for CASRADRGHSYEQYF.

The rearrangement uses TRBV10-3 and TRBJ1-5, with D tentatively TRBD1 (5 bases). Germline loops: CDR1 ENHRY, CDR2 SYGVKD. V was cut by 3 bases and J by 1 base, with 10 bases left in between. The CDR3 has 15 amino acids. This CDR3 reads CAISDRVGSNQPQHF. DNA of the CDR3: TGTGCCATCAGTGACAGGGTCGGGAGCAATCAGCCCCAGCATTTT.

V gene TRBV27 combines with J gene TRBJ1-5; 7 bases match TRBD1. Germline values: CDR1 MNHEY, CDR2 SMNVEV (reference sequence). V lost 6 bases, J lost 1 base, and 6 bases stayed unmatched. CDR3 size: 15 residues. The CDR3 spells CASRIQGFSNQPQHF. DNA of the CDR3: TGTGCCAGCAGAATACAGGGGTTCAGCAATCAGCCCCAGCATTTT.

V gene TRBV7-9 combines with J gene TRBJ2-3; 9 nucleotides align to TRBD2. The CDR3 covers 17 residues. Trimming took 7 bases from V and 3 from J; bases not matched to a gene: 14. Germline CDR1 is SEHNR and CDR2 is FQNEAQ (reference sequence). DNA of the CDR3: TGTGCCAGCACCCTGTTCAAAGCGGGAGGTGTGACAGATACGCAGTATTTT. Translation gives CASTLFKAGGVTDTQYF.

The table lists this clone with a count of one. The rearrangement links TRBV27 to TRBJ2-1, with 9 bases aligning to TRBD2. Germline values: CDR1 MNHEY, CDR2 SMNVEV (reference sequence). CDR3 length equals 14 residues. V dropped 7 bases and J dropped 10; count of bases not matched to a gene: 11. The chain's CDR3 is CASTWGAGGPEQFF. DNA of the CDR3: TGTGCCAGCACCTGGGGTGCGGGGGGGCCCGAGCAGTTCTTC.

The chain couples TRBV29-1 to TRBJ2-7; 8 bases align to TRBD2. The CDR3 length is 16 residues. J was trimmed by 2 bases and V by 1 base; bases with no gene match: 10. Germline CDR1 reads SQVTM; CDR2 reads ANQGSEA. CDR3 coding DNA: TGCAGCGTTGAAGGATTAACGACTAGCGAAACCTACGAGCAGTACTTC. This sequence encodes CSVEGLTTSETYEQYF.

The genes are TRBV7-8 and TRBJ1-5; D is ambiguous. Germline CDR1 SGHVS, CDR2 FQNEAQ. The CDR3 contains 16 residues. Between the trimmed V and J ends, which lost 1 base and 5 bases, there was a span of 15 bases. CDR3 DNA sequence: TGTGCCAGCAGCTTAGTGGTAGGGCGGACTGATCAGCCCCAGCATTTT. This translates into CASSLVVGRTDQPQHF.

The chain uses TRBV20-1 and TRBJ1-1; D not resolved. Germline values: CDR1 DFQATT, CDR2 SNEGSKA (reference sequence). V was shortened by 1 base and J by 8 bases, with 8 bases between the two germline ends. This CDR3 has 11 residues. The CDR3 region is CSARGAGEAFF. The CDR3 region has the DNA TGCAGTGCTAGAGGGGCGGGGGAAGCTTTCTTT.

The CDR3 here is CASSYRGLRETQYF. CDR3 sequence (DNA): TGTGCCAGCAGTTACCGGGGACTCAGAGAGACCCAGTACTTC. The rearrangement joins TRBV6-5 to TRBJ2-5; tentatively, D is TRBD2 (6 bases). The germline V and J ends were trimmed by 2 bases and 4 bases, with 11 bases remaining between them. Germline V lookup: CDR1 MNHEY, CDR2 SVGAGI. CDR3 length: 14 amino acids.

This chain uses TRBV18 with TRBJ1-6; 7 bases match TRBD1. V dropped 1 base and J dropped 7; count of bases not matched to a gene: 7. Germline V gives CDR1 KGHSH, CDR2 LQKENI. The CDR3 covers 16 residues. The CDR3 coding sequence is TGTGCCAGCTCACCACAGGCACAGGGGACGAATTCACCCCTCCACTTT. Protein sequence: CASSPQAQGTNSPLHF.

The rearrangement uses TRBV19 and TRBJ1-2, with TRBD1 matching 10 bases. The trim removed 0 bases at V and 5 bases at J, leaving 3 bases unmatched. Germline values: CDR1 LNHDA, CDR2 SQIVND (reference sequence). The CDR3 runs 15 residues. The CDR3 sequence: CASSIEGTGVYGYTF. The CDR3, as DNA: TGTGCCAGTAGTATAGAAGGGACAGGGGTTTATGGCTACACCTTC.

This chain connects TRBV29-1 to TRBJ2-7; the match to TRBD2 covers 8 bases. Germline CDR1 is SQVTM and CDR2 is ANQGSEA. The CDR3 loop spans 14 amino acids. V shed 6 bases, J shed 0 bases, and the junction held 7 bases outside the gene matches. Here the CDR3 DNA reads TGCAGCGTGACAATAGCGGGGAGCTCCTACGAGCAGTACTTC. Protein product: CSVTIAGSSYEQYF.

This chain joins TRBV30 and TRBJ2-3, with no clear D. The CDR3 consists of 10 residues. The V and J ends lost 4 bases and 6 bases respectively, with 5 bases between them. Germline V gene lookup returns CDR1 GTSNPN and CDR2 SVGIG (reference sequence). DNA of the CDR3: TGTGCCTGGAAGCTGGATACGCAGTATTTT. It is translated as CAWKLDTQYF.

In its sample, this clone was seen a few times. This chain joins TRBV2 and TRBJ2-7; perhaps TRBD1 as D (7 bases). Trimming left V 7 bases short and J 6 bases short, with 16 bases between. The germline CDR1 and CDR2 sequences are SNHLY and FYNNEI. This CDR3 spans 13 amino acids. CDR3 amino acids: CASIGGGYGEQYF. The CDR3 DNA sequence: TGTGCCAGCATTGGAGGGGGCTACGGCGAGCAGTACTTC.

V and J are TRBV7-8 and TRBJ2-7; tentatively, D is TRBD1 (5 bases). Germline V gene lookup returns CDR1 SGHVS and CDR2 FQNEAQ. V gave up 1 base and J gave up 2 bases, with 12 bases separating them. The CDR3 loop spans 15 amino acids. DNA for the CDR3: TGTGCCAGCAGCTTAGAGGCAGGGTCCACCTACGAGCAGTACTTC. This sequence encodes CASSLEAGSTYEQYF.

The rearrangement links TRBV6-4 to TRBJ1-2; 8 bases match TRBD1. Germline-derived CDR1 and CDR2 are MRHNA and SNTAGT. The CDR3 is made up of 15 amino acids. Losses at the gene ends were 4 bases for V and 2 bases for J; bases not matched to a gene: 6. CDR3 amino acids: CASSVETGANYGYTF. In nucleotides, the CDR3 is TGTGCCAGCAGTGTCGAGACAGGGGCAAACTATGGCTACACCTTC.